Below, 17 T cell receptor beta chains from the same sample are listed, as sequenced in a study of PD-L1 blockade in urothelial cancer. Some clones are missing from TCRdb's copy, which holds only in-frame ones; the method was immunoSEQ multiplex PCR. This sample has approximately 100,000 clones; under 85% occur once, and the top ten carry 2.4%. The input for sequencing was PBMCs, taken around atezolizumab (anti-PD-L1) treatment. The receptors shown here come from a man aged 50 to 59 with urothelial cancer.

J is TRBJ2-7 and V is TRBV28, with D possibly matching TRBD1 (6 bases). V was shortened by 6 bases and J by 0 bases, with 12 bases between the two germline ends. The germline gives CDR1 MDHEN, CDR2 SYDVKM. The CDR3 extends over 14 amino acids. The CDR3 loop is CASRGHSSSYEQYF. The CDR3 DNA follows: TGTGCCAGCAGGGGACATTCGAGCTCCTACGAGCAGTACTTC.

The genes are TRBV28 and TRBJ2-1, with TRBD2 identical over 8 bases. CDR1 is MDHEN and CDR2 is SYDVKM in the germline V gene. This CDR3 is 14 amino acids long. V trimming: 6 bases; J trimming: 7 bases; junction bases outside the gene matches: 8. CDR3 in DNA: TGTGCCAGCAGACGTAGCGGGATTGGGAATGAGCAGTTCTTC. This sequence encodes CASRRSGIGNEQFF.

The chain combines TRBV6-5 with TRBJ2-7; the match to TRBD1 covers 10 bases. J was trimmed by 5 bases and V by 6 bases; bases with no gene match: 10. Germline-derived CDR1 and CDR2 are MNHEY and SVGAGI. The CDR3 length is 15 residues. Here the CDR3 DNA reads TGTGCCAGCAGGAAACCGGGACAGGGGCGTGACGAGCAGTACTTC. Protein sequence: CASRKPGQGRDEQYF.

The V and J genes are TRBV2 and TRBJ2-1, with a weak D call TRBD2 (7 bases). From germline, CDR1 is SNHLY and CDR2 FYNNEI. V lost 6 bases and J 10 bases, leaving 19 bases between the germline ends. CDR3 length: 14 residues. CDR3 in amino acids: CASRADRLAEEQFF. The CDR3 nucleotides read TGTGCCAGCAGGGCTGACAGGCTAGCGGAGGAGCAGTTCTTC.

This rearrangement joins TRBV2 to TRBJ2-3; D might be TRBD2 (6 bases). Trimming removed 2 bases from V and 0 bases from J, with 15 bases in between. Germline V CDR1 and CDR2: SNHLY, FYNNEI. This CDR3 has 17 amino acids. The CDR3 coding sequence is TGTGCCAGCAGTGAAACGGACGGGAGAGAAAGCACAGATACGCAGTATTTT. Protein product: CASSETDGRESTDTQYF.

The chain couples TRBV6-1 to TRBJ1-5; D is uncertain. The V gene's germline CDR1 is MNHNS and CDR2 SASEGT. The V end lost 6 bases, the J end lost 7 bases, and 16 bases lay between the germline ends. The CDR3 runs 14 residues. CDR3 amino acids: CASRREAVRQPQHF. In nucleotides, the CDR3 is TGTGCCAGCAGGCGAGAAGCTGTCAGGCAGCCCCAGCATTTT.

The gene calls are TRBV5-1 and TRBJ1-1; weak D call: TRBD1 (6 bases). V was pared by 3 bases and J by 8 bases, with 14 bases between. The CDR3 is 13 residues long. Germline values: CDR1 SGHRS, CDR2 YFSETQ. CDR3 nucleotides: TGCGCCAGCAGCTGGGGTAAACAGGGAGAAGCTTTCTTT. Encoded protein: CASSWGKQGEAFF.

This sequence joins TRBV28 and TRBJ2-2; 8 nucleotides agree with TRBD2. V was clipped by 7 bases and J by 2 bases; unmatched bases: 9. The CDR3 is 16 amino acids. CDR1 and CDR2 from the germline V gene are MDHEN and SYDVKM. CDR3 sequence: CASTNGGGSNTGELFF. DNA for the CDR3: TGTGCCAGCACCAACGGGGGGGGAAGTAACACCGGGGAGCTGTTTTTT.

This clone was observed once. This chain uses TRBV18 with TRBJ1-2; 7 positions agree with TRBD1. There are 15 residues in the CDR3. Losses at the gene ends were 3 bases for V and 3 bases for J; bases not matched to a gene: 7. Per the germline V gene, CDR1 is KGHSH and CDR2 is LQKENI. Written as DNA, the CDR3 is TGTGCCAGCTCACCTCCCCGGGACAGCCACTATGGCTACACCTTC. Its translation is CASSPPRDSHYGYTF.

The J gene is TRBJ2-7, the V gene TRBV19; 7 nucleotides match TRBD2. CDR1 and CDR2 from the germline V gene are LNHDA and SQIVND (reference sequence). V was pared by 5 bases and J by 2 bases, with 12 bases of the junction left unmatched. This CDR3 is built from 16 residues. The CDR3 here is CASSPRPAGAPYEQYF. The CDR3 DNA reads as TGTGCCAGTAGTCCCCGACCCGCGGGAGCTCCCTACGAGCAGTACTTC. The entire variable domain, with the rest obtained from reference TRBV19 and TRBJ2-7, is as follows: DGGITQSPKYLFRKEGQNVTLSCEQNLNHDAMYWYRQDPGQGLRLIYYSQIVNDFQKGDIAEGYSVSREKKESFPLTVTSAQKNPTAFYLCASSPRPAGAPYEQYFGPGTRLTVT.

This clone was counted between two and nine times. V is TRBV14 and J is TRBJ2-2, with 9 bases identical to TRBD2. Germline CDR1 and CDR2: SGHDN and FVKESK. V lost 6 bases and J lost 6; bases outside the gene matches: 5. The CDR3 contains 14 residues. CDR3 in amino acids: CASRYSGSAGELFF. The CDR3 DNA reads TGTGCCAGCAGATATAGCGGGAGTGCCGGGGAGCTGTTTTTT.

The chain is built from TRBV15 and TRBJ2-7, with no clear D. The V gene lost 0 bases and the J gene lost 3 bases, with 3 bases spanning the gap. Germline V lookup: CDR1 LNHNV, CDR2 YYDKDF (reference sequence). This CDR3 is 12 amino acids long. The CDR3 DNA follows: TGTGCCACCAGCAGAGACTACTACGAGCAGTACTTC. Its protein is CATSRDYYEQYF.

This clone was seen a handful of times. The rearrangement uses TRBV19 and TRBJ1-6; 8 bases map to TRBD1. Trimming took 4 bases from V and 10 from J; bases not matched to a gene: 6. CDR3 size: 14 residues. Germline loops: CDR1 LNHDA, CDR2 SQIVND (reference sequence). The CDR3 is CASSTGQGVSPLHF. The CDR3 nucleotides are TGTGCCAGTAGTACCGGACAGGGAGTATCACCCCTCCACTTT.

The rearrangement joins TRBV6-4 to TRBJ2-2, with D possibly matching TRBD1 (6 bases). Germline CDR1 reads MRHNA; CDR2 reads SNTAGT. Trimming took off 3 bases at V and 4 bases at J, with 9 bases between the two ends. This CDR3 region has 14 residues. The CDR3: CASSEDRRTGELFF. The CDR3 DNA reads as TGTGCCAGCAGTGAAGACAGGCGCACCGGGGAGCTGTTTTTT.

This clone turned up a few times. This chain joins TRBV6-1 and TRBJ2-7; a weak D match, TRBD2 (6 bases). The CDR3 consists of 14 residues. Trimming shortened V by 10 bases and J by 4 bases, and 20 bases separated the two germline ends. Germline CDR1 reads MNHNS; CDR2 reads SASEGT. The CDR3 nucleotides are TGTGCCATTGCGGACTACCGGACTCAATACGAGCAGTACTTC. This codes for CAIADYRTQYEQYF.

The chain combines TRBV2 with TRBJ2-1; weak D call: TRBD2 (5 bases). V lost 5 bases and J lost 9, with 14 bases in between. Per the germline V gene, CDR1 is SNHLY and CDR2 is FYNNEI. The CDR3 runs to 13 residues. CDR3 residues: CASSQTQAGEQFF. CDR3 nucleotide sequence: TGTGCCAGCAGTCAGACCCAGGCGGGTGAGCAGTTCTTC.

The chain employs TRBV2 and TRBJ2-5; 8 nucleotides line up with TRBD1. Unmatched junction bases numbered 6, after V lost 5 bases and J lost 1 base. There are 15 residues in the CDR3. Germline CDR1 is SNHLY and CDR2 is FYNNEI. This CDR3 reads CASSPGTGFQETQYF. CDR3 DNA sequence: TGTGCCAGCAGTCCAGGGACAGGCTTCCAAGAGACCCAGTACTTC. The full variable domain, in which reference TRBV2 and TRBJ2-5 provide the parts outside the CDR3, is EPEVTQTPSHQVTQMGQEVILRCVPISNHLYFYWYRQILGQKVEFLVSFYNNEISEKSEIFDDQFSVERPDGSNFTLKIRSTKLEDSAMYFCASSPGTGFQETQYFGPGTRLLVL.